These T cell receptor beta chains were read from a single sample in a study of beta chain features in type 1 diabetes. The data were produced by immunoSEQ multiplex PCR, yet TCRdb's version contains in-frame clones alone and is incomplete. Of about 120,000 clones listed, 16% are singletons. The sequenced material came from central memory CD4+ T cells from blood. The source of these receptors is a young man with type 1 diabetes. CDR3s include the opening cysteine and the closing phenylalanine or tryptophan. A D gene is named only where the DNA matches it firmly. Some rows have no size entry. The others give once, few or many, or a class for an expanded clone.

CDR3nt	CDR3aa	j_gene	v_gene	d_gene	abundance
TGTGCCAGCAGCTTACGGTCAGGCCCAGATACGCAGTATTTT	CASSLRSGPDTQYF	TRBJ2-3	TRBV7-2	-	few
TGTGCCAGCAGCCCCAGGCCACAGAGCACAGATACGCAGTATTTT	CASSPRPQSTDTQYF	TRBJ2-3	TRBV14	-	many
TGTGCCAGCAGCCAGGACGGCTATGGCTACACCTTC	CASSQDGYGYTF	TRBJ1-2	TRBV7-9	-	-
TGTGCCAGCAGTTACTCAGGGCCAGGGACCACAGATACGCAGTATTTT	CASSYSGPGTTDTQYF	TRBJ2-3	TRBV6-5	-	-
TGTGCCAGCAGTGGATGGGACAGAAATTCACCCCTCCACTTT	CASSGWDRNSPLHF	TRBJ1-6	TRBV2	TRBD1	few
TGTGCCAGCAGCTTGGACAACTACGAGCAGTACTTC	CASSLDNYEQYF	TRBJ2-7	TRBV5-8	-	many
TGTGCCAGCAGTACCCTGGGTTCAACTAATGAAAAACTGTTTTTT	CASSTLGSTNEKLFF	TRBJ1-4	TRBV6-5	-	once
TGTGCCAGCAGTTTCGGGCAGGGGGTTTACAATGAGCAGTTCTTC	CASSFGQGVYNEQFF	TRBJ2-1	TRBV27	TRBD1	-
TGTGCCAGCAGCCCCGGGACTAGCGGGGGGGCGTCCGGGTCCACAGATACGCAGTATTTT	CASSPGTSGGASGSTDTQYF	TRBJ2-3	TRBV5-4	TRBD2	-
TGCAGCGTTAACGGGAACACTGAAGCTTTCTTT	CSVNGNTEAFF	TRBJ1-1	TRBV29-1	-	-
TGTGCCAGCCGGGAAGGTGGCAATCAGCCCCAGCATTTT	CASREGGNQPQHF	TRBJ1-5	TRBV6-5	-	-
TGCGCCAGCAGCTTAACCGGGGGACTGGGCTCACCCCTCCACTTT	CASSLTGGLGSPLHF	TRBJ1-6	TRBV5-1	-	-
TGTGCCAGCAGCTTTACCTCAGATACGCAGTATTTT	CASSFTSDTQYF	TRBJ2-3	TRBV7-2	-	-
TGTGCCAGCAGCTTTTTGACAGGGGGAACCTACGAGCAGTACTTC	CASSFLTGGTYEQYF	TRBJ2-7	TRBV7-2	TRBD1	few
TGTGCCAGCAGCCATCAGGGGCAAGAGACCCAGTACTTC	CASSHQGQETQYF	TRBJ2-5	TRBV7-2	-	-
TGTGCCAGCAGCTTAAAGGACAGGGGGAATCAGCCCCAGCATTTT	CASSLKDRGNQPQHF	TRBJ1-5	TRBV7-9	TRBD1	few
TGCAGCGTTCAGGGGTACTATGGCTACACCTTC	CSVQGYYGYTF	TRBJ1-2	TRBV29-1	-	many
TGTGCCAGCAGTAACCCCTTCACTGAAGCTTTCTTT	CASSNPFTEAFF	TRBJ1-1	TRBV6-5	-	-
TGTGCCAGCAGCTTAGCTAAAGACAGGGACCAAGAGACCCAGTACTTC	CASSLAKDRDQETQYF	TRBJ2-5	TRBV7-2	TRBD1	-
TGTGCCAGCAGTTTAAGGGCAGACCTTTGGCCCCAGCATTTT	CASSLRADLWPQHF	TRBJ1-5	TRBV27	-	-
TGTGCCTGGAGAGGGGGGGTGACAGATACGCAGTATTTT	CAWRGGVTDTQYF	TRBJ2-3	TRBV30	-	-
TGTGCCAGCAGCCACCCGGTAGGGGGCTCCGAGCAGTACTTC	CASSHPVGGSEQYF	TRBJ2-7	TRBV6-5	TRBD1	many
TGTGCCAGCAGCCCCTCCCAGTGGGGGGACTATGGCTACACCTTC	CASSPSQWGDYGYTF	TRBJ1-2	TRBV4-2	-	-
TGTGTCTCCGTCCCCGCTGGGGCCAACGTCCTGACTTTC	CVSVPAGANVLTF	TRBJ2-6	TRBV6-1	-	few
TGTGCCAGTAGTCTCTTTTCGGGGGATACGCAGTATTTT	CASSLFSGDTQYF	TRBJ2-3	TRBV19	-	few
TGTGCCAGCAGCCAATCGGGGGGCCAAAACTACGAGCAGTACTTC	CASSQSGGQNYEQYF	TRBJ2-7	TRBV4-2	-	-
TGTGCCAGCACCGTGACAGGAGAAGCTAACTATGGCTACACCTTC	CASTVTGEANYGYTF	TRBJ1-2	TRBV5-6	-	-
TGTGCCAGCAGTTACAACTATGGCTACACCTTC	CASSYNYGYTF	TRBJ1-2	TRBV6-6	-	-
TGTGCCAGCATGAGGAGCTCCTACAATGAGCAGTTCTTC	CASMRSSYNEQFF	TRBJ2-1	TRBV2	-	many
TGCGCCAGCAGCTTGGTCACAGGGGGCACTGAAGCTTTCTTT	CASSLVTGGTEAFF	TRBJ1-1	TRBV5-1	TRBD1	-
TGTGCCAGTAGTATAGAAATCGGGTTCAGCAATCAGCCCCAGCATTTT	CASSIEIGFSNQPQHF	TRBJ1-5	TRBV19	-	-
TGTGCCTGGAAGAGGGGGCTAGTCACAGATACGCAGTATTTT	CAWKRGLVTDTQYF	TRBJ2-3	TRBV30	TRBD1	-
TGCGCCAGCAGCCAAGGCTGGGTCGGGAGTACAGATACGCAGTATTTT	CASSQGWVGSTDTQYF	TRBJ2-3	TRBV4-3	-	-
TGTGCCAGCAGTGAAGCAGGGGATAGCAATCAGCCCCAGCATTTT	CASSEAGDSNQPQHF	TRBJ1-5	TRBV2	-	-
TGTGCCAGTAGTATATGGTCTTTGGGCGGCTACACCTTC	CASSIWSLGGYTF	TRBJ1-2	TRBV19	-	-
TGTGCCAGTTACTCTACGGGGTCCGGGGAGCTGTTTTTT	CASYSTGSGELFF	TRBJ2-2	TRBV9	-	-
TGTGCCAGCTCCTCCGCCGGTTTAGGAGATACGCAGTATTTT	CASSSAGLGDTQYF	TRBJ2-3	TRBV18	-	-